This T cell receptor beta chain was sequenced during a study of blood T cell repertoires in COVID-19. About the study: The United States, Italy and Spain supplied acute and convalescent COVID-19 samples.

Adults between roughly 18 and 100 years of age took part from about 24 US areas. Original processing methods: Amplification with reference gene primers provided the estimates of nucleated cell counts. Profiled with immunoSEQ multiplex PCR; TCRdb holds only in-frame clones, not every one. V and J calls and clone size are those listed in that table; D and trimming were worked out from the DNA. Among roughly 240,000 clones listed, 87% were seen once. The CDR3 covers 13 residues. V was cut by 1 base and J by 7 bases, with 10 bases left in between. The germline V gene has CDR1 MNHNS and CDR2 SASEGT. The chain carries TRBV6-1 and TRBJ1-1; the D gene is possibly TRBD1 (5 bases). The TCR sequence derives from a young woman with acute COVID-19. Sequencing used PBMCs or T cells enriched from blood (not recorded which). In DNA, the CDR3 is TGTGCCAGCAGTGAAGATGGGGCCTTTGAAGCTTTCTTT. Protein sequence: CASSEDGAFEAFF.